This T cell receptor (beta chain) originates from a study of OX40 agonist ivuxolimab in advanced cancers. Looking at the study overall: The study treated patients with ivuxolimab, an agonistic anti-OX40 (CD134) antibody. Among those treated, three patients had partial responses, one with hepatocellular carcinoma and two with cutaneous melanoma.

Sequenced by immunoSEQ multiplex PCR; TCRdb stores in-frame clones only, minus some. The repertoire has some 77,000 clones, about nine tenths of them found once; the top ten carry about 5.9%. V dropped 0 bases and J dropped 3; count of bases not matched to a gene: 4. Germline lookup yields CDR1 SGHKS and CDR2 YYEKEE (reference sequence). The CDR3 length is 16 residues. Collection of blood occurred at baseline, at cycle 4 day 1, and at cycle 7 day 1. Study results and limitations: Expanded clones tended on average to be more numerous among CD8+ T cells than CD4+.

Comment on this clone: As yet, its antigen is unknown.

The rearrangement uses TRBV5-5 and TRBJ1-3, with TRBD1 matching 9 bases. This clonotype originated in an adult with an advanced solid tumor such as melanoma, head and neck, liver or kidney cancer. The starting material was CD4+ or CD8+ T cells sorted from blood, obtained in a trial of the OX40 agonist ivuxolimab. The CDR3 loop is CASSLGTGGVGNTIYF. The CDR3 DNA reads as TGTGCCAGCAGCTTGGGTACAGGGGGCGTTGGAAACACCATATATTTT.